The clone carrying this T cell receptor beta chain was observed a few times. Its specificity is not known. The source of the sample is a study of blood T cells in healthy people across ages. Study-level points and caveats: Older age coincided with a roughly linear decline in TCR beta diversity per million T cells. In long-lived donors, naive CD4+ cell counts and diversity exceeded those of aged donors.

Alongside a J-beta primer mix, a sample-barcoded 5' primer served in a second PCR lasting about 6 to 12 cycles. Tags on each cDNA molecule came from a template-switch adaptor with 12 random nucleotides. TCRdb used MiXCR to reprocess the 5' RACE reads, holding one entry per CDR3 protein. The sample lists about 770,000 distinct CDR3 sequences, around 42% occurring once. The sequence was obtained from a man between 60 and 75 years old in good health. Source material: blood.

CDR3 residues: CASSLGQGYTDTQYF. CDR3 in DNA: TGTGCCAGCAGCTTGGGACAGGGTTACACAGATACGCAGTATTTT. The chain combines TRBV5-6 with TRBJ2-3; 7 bases are a match to TRBD1. The J segment lost 2 bases and the V segment lost 0 bases, leaving 3 bases of the junction unmatched. The length of the CDR3 is 15 residues. Looked up from germline, CDR1 is SGHDT and CDR2 is YYEEEE.